The clone carrying this T cell receptor (beta chain) has a single count. Its cognate antigen is unknown. With 60 Vbeta and 13 Jbeta primers, the PCR was carried out. TCRdb's copy holds only in-frame clones and misses some; the assay was immunoSEQ multiplex PCR. The sample includes about 150,000 clones, around 82% of them seen just once. The data are from a study of cytomegalovirus exposure and HLA in healthy donors. V gave up 4 bases and J gave up 4 bases; unmatched junction bases: 6. This CDR3 comprises 15 residues. CDR1 is SNHLY and CDR2 is FYNNEI in the germline V gene. Study findings and constraints: Earlier analysis yielded a pattern in which most TCR beta V segments were productive about 87% or about 30% of the time.

Sample: PBMCs. The chain recombines TRBV2 with TRBJ2-3, with 9 bases aligning to TRBD1. The origin of this receptor is a woman aged 50 to 65 in good health and CMV-seropositive. The CDR3 DNA reads TGTGCCAGCAGTGGACCGACAGGGGGGGCAGATACGCAGTATTTT. As protein: CASSGPTGGADTQYF.